This T cell receptor (beta chain) was recorded in a study of T cell repertoires in cytomegalovirus infection. Study in general: It was recently identified HLA-C-restricted and well-studied HLA-B-restricted CMV epitopes that the study used.

J gave up 3 bases and V 2 bases, and 10 bases lay outside the gene matches. The CDR3 spans 16 residues. CDR1 and CDR2 (germline): MNHEY, SVGAGI. A note on this clonotype: Its antigen is unidentified.

Study-wide results and caveats: The study identified carriers of CMV plus the relevant HLA from cumulative public TCR beta family frequency.

TCRdb reanalysed the reads using MiXCR and keeps one entry per CDR3 protein. Among about 78,000 distinct CDR3 sequences listed, roughly 40% were seen once. This sequence originates from a human donor in good health (CMV status not recorded). Some clones in this sample may be carry-over from other donors' samples. The specimen comprised CD8+ T cells from cultured PBMCs, sampled from culture after CMV antigen stimulation. This chain joins TRBV6-5 and TRBJ2-7; 7 nucleotides line up with TRBD2. In DNA, the CDR3 is TGTGCCAGCAGTTACGACGGCAAGAGCGGGAACTACGAGCAGTACTTC. It yields the protein CASSYDGKSGNYEQYF.